These T cell receptor beta chains were read from a single sample in a study of blood T cell repertoires in COVID-19. The method was immunoSEQ multiplex PCR; TCRdb's version includes in-frame clones alone and lacks a portion of them. Altogether roughly 100,000 clones are present, around nine tenths being singletons, with the ten largest covering 8.1%. Sequenced: peripheral blood. Receptors were obtained from a woman in her seventies with acute or convalescent COVID-19. Each CDR3 is given with its conserved first and last residue. The D gene is left open where the match is weak. Size is omitted from some rows. Given values are once, few, many or a class for expanded clones.

>TRBV21-1|-|TRBJ1-1|-
CASSERETGMNTEAFF
TGTGCCAGCAGCGAACGCGAGACAGGGATGAACACTGAAGCTTTCTTT
>TRBV5-4|-|TRBJ2-3|-
CASSLEGLLSTDTQYF
TGTGCCAGCAGCTTGGAAGGACTACTAAGCACAGATACGCAGTATTTT
>TRBV20-1|-|TRBJ2-1|-
CSASQNNEQFF
TGCAGTGCTAGCCAGAACAATGAGCAGTTCTTC
>TRBV11-2|-|TRBJ2-7|TRBD2
CASSLAGTSASYEQYF
TGTGCCAGCAGCTTAGCCGGGACTAGCGCCTCCTACGAGCAGTACTTC
>TRBV27|-|TRBJ2-7|-
CASSLFLRATTYEQYF
TGTGCCAGCAGTTTATTCCTCAGGGCCACGACCTACGAGCAGTACTTC
>TRBV25-1|once|TRBJ1-3|-
CASSEEGYSIYF
TGTGCCAGCAGTGAGGAGGGCTACTCCATATATTTT
>TRBV7-7|-|TRBJ2-5|-
CASSLARTDQETQYF
TGTGCTAGCAGCTTAGCTCGGACAGATCAAGAGACCCAGTACTTC
>TRBV5-4|-|TRBJ2-5|-
CASSSQGRSEETQYF
TGTGCCAGCTCGTCACAGGGCCGATCAGAAGAGACCCAGTACTTC
>TRBV5-1|-|TRBJ1-2|-
CASSLAGGEHYGYTF
TGCGCCAGCAGCTTGGCCGGGGGGGAACACTATGGCTACACCTTC
>TRBV3-1/TRBV3-2|-|TRBJ1-2|-
CASSPGLLRGGYTF
TGTGCCAGCAGCCCGGGCCTACTAAGGGGTGGCTACACCTTC